The source of this TCR beta chain is a study of T cell responses to AZD1222 COVID-19 vaccine. V lost 4 bases, J lost 0 bases, and 11 bases lay in between. Germline V lookup: CDR1 SGHKS, CDR2 YYEKEE (reference sequence). This CDR3 is 15 amino acids long. The protocol was immunoSEQ multiplex PCR, while the TCRdb copy is restricted to in-frame clones and leaves out a portion. The sample lists 150,000 to 200,000 clones, about 90% occurring once. General study results and limits: An increase in Spike-specific TCR breadth and depth was observed after two AZD1222 doses. Unmutated variant regions reportedly attract nearly half of all spike-specific TCRs. Females outnumbered males among donors, who were mostly white British; clonal diversity was possibly underestimated. Repertoires were obtained only post-peak T cell response.

About this clone: The antigen remains unidentified.

Material: peripheral blood, obtained 28 days after the second AZD1222 dose. The chain employs TRBV5-5 and TRBJ1-5, with D perhaps TRBD1 (5 bases). The source is an adult who received the AZD1222 COVID-19 vaccine. In nucleotides, the CDR3 is TGTGCCAGCAGCGCGCAGGGTAATAGCAATCAGCCCCAGCATTTT. Protein sequence: CASSAQGNSNQPQHF.